Described below is a single TCR beta chain sequence and its context. Antigen specificity is unknown. The data were obtained in a study of T cells expressing NK-cell markers. Looked up from germline, CDR1 is MNHEY and CDR2 is SVGEGT. This CDR3 has 16 residues. General study results and limits: There were several donors in whom these clonotypes also led the CD3+CD56-NKG2C+ fraction.

Each CDR3 protein gets one entry in TCRdb, which reprocessed the 5' RACE reads and gives no DNA. This repertoire includes around 7,400 distinct CDR3 sequences. The sample was blood T cells: a sorted CD56 or NKG2C T cell subset, CD4+ or CD8+ T cells, or bulk PBMC T cells (not recorded which). The chain employs TRBV6-2 or TRBV6-3 and TRBJ2-5; TCRdb lists TRBD1, though no DNA is available to test this call. The origin of this receptor is a man aged 18-75 years in good health. This chain's CDR3 is CASSYSLGGASETQYF.